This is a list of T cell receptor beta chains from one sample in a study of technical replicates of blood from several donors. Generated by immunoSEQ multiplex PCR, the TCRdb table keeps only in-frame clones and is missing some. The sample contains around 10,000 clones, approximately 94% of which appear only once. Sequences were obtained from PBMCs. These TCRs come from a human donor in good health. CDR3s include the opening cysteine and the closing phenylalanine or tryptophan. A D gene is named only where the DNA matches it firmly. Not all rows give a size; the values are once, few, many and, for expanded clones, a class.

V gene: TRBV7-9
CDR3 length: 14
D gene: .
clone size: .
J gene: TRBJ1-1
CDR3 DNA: TGTGCCAGCAGCTTGGTGGGGGGGATCACTGAAGCTTTCTTT
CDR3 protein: CASSLVGGITEAFF

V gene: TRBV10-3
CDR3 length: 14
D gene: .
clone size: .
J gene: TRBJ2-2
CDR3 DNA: TGTGCCATCAGGAGAGACACTGACACCGGGGAGCTGTTTTTT
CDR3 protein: CAIRRDTDTGELFF

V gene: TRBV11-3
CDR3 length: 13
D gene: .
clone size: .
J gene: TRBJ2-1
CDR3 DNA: TGTGCCAGCAGCTTAGACCAGGGCTATGAGCAGTTCTTC
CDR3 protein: CASSLDQGYEQFF

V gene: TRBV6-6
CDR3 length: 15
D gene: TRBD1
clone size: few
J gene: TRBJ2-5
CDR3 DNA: TGTGCCAGCAGCCTATATCGCAGGGGGCAAGAGACCCAGTACTTC
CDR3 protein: CASSLYRRGQETQYF

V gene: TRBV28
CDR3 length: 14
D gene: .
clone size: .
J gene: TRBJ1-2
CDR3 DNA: TGTGCCAGCACCCCCCTGACAGGTGAATATGGCTACACCTTC
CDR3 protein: CASTPLTGEYGYTF

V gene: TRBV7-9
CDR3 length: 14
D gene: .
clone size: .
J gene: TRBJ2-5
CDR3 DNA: TGTGCCAGCAGCTTAGAAAGGGGTGCGGTGACCCAGTACTTC
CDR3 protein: CASSLERGAVTQYF

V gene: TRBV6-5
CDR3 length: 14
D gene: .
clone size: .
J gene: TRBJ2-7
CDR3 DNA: TGTGCCAGCAGGTACAGGGAGTCAGCCTACGAGCAGTACTTC
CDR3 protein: CASRYRESAYEQYF

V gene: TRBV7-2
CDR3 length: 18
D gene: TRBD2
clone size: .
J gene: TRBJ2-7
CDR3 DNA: TGTGCCAGCAGCCCCTTGGGACTAGCGGGAGGGCCCTCCTACGAGCAGTACTTC
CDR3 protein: CASSPLGLAGGPSYEQYF

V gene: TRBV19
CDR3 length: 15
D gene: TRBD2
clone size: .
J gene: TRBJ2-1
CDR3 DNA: TGTGCCAGTAGCAAGCGGGAGGGCCGCTCGGGTGAGCAGTTCTTC
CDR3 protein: CASSKREGRSGEQFF

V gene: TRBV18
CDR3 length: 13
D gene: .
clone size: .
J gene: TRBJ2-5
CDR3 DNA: TGTGCCAGCTCACCAGTCCCAGGAGAGACCCAGTACTTC
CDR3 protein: CASSPVPGETQYF

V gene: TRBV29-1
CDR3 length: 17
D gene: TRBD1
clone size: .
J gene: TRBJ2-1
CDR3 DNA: TGCAGCGTTGTGGACAGGGGGCGAGGCGGGACCTACAATGAGCAGTTCTTC
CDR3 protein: CSVVDRGRGGTYNEQFF

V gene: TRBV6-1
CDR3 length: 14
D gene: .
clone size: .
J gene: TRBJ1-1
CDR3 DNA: TGTGCCAGCAGTGAATACATTATGAACACTGAAGCTTTCTTT
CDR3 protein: CASSEYIMNTEAFF

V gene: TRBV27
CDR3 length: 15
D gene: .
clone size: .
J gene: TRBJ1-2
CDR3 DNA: TGTGCCAGCAGTTTATCGTTTGAGACAAACTATGGCTACACCTTC
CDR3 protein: CASSLSFETNYGYTF

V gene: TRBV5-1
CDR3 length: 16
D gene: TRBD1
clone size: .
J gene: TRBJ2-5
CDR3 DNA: TGCGCCAGCAGCCGGGGGGACAGGGGAAACCAAGAGACCCAGTACTTC
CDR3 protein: CASSRGDRGNQETQYF

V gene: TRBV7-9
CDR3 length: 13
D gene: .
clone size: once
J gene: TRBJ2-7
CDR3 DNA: TGTGCCAGCAGCCTTTCAGGGACCTACGAGCAGTACTTC
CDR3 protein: CASSLSGTYEQYF

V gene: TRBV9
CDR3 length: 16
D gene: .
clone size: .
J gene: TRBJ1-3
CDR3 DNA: TGTGCCAGCAGCCCCTGGCAGGGGCTCTCTGGAAACACCATATATTTT
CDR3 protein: CASSPWQGLSGNTIYF

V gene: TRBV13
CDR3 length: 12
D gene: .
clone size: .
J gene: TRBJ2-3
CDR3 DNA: TGTGCCAGCAGCCTTAGCACAGATACGCAGTATTTT
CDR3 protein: CASSLSTDTQYF

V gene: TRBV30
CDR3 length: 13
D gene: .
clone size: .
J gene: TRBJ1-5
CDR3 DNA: TGTGCCTGGAGTATAACTAGAGGAGGAGCCCAGCATTTT
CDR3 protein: CAWSITRGGAQHF

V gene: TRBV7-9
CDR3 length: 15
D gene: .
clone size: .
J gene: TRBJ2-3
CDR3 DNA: TGTGCCAGCAGCTTACCGGGGGAGTGGGCAGATACGCAGTATTTT
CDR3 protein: CASSLPGEWADTQYF

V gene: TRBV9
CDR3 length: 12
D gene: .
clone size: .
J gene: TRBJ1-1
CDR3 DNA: TGTGCCAGCAGCGCCCGGGACATTGAAGCTTTCTTT
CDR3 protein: CASSARDIEAFF

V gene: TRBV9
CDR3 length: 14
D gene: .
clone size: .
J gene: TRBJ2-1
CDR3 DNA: TGTGCCAGCAGCGTAGGGCAGATGAGGAATGAGCAGTTCTTC
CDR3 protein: CASSVGQMRNEQFF

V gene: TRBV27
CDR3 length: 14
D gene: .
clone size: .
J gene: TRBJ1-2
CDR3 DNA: TGTGCCAGCAAAAGACAAGACGGGGACTATGGCTACACCTTC
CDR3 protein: CASKRQDGDYGYTF